This T cell receptor beta chain was sequenced during a study of cytomegalovirus exposure and HLA in healthy donors (dated by TCRdb to between 2016 and 2019). Broadly, across the study: The 650 to 800 repertoires of the first cohort and the 120 or so validation repertoires were produced on the same platform, according to a later analysis. High-throughput TCR immunosequencing, statistical association of individual TCRs with disease status, and machine learning were combined to predict cytomegalovirus infection status. The study aimed to test whether signatures of past pathogen exposure could be identified by cataloging public T cell receptors. In addition to the first cohort of approximately 650 subjects, a separate validation cohort of around 110 different subjects was used. The full study reports these points: It was suggested by the authors that the approach could potentially be generalized to other disease states and immunological phenotypes. Three of the identified cytomegalovirus-associated TCR beta chains were confirmed in vitro to be specific for cytomegalovirus antigens. Of the cluster scores, 85% to 95% were above 0 in a later analysis, which found that TCRs clustered in the first cohort also tended to co-occur in the 120 validation repertoires. A total of 164 TCR beta chains were listed by the study as associated with cytomegalovirus. The classifier was reported to diagnose cytomegalovirus status with high specificity and sensitivity in both the original cohort and the validation cohort. A later analysis lacked HLA typing for the validation cohort, so it scored co-occurrence in that cohort across all 110 or so repertoires. Most TCR sequences were observed very rarely across donors, whereas some public TCRs were present in many individuals.

The germline V end is reduced by 2 bases and the J end by 5 bases; junction bases left unmatched: 5. Looking up the germline V gene yields CDR1 MNHNS and CDR2 SASEGT. Inclusive of the bounding cysteine and phenylalanine, the CDR3 is 15 residues long. Of the read, only the CDR3 DNA is kept; its 45 bases are in frame from base 1. Libraries were prepared through the immunoSEQ multiplex PCR assay. As for the authors' bioinformatics: To diagnose cytomegalovirus status from the catalog of TCR beta chain sequences, a statistical classification framework was built. TCRdb retrieved this table from immuneACCESS and kept in-frame rearrangements only. Not all clones are present; in checked studies, unresolved V genes account for under half, and no reason is known for the remainder. That table is the source of V, J and clone size, and D and trimming were worked out from the DNA. The sample includes roughly 130,000 clones, with roughly 90% observed a single time. The ten top clones hold 1.4% of the sample.

This clone was counted a single time. The target of this receptor is not known. Per-base qualities were not stored, and no clone one base away is much larger. The donors belonged to the validation cohort of about 120 subjects, which was separate from the roughly 670-subject first cohort. This receptor was identified in a man younger than 40 in good health and CMV-seronegative. Recombination connected TRBV6-1 to TRBJ2-2; 7 bases in the middle match TRBD2. Sequencing was performed on PBMCs. The sequence in DNA is TGTGCCAGCAGTGAAAAGGGAGGGGAAACCGGGGAGCTGTTTTTT. Translation gives CASSEKGGETGELFF.